Below, 27 T cell receptor beta chains from the same sample are listed, as sequenced in a study of T cell changes during pregnancy in multiple sclerosis. Produced via immunoSEQ multiplex PCR; TCRdb's table is partial and in-frame only. This table holds nearly 110,000 clones, just under 95% found once. Here the sequenced sample was peripheral blood, taken after pregnancy. These receptors were taken from a female donor with multiple sclerosis, enrolled in a pregnancy study.

V gene TRBV7-8 combines with J gene TRBJ2-7, with D possibly matching TRBD1 (6 bases). The germline V gene encodes CDR1 SGHVS and CDR2 FQNEAQ. The CDR3 length is 14 residues. V was cut by 6 bases and J by 6 bases, with 18 bases left in between. Here the CDR3 reads CASRSQGPSGEQYF. For the CDR3, the DNA is TGTGCCAGCAGAAGCCAGGGGCCGTCTGGCGAGCAGTACTTC.

V is TRBV19 and J is TRBJ1-2; TRBD1 agrees at 8 bases. Per the germline V gene, CDR1 is LNHDA and CDR2 is SQIVND (reference sequence). The CDR3 contains 16 residues. V lost 7 bases and J lost 3; bases outside the gene matches: 13. CDR3 DNA sequence: TGTGCCAGTACCTCTCAAATACAGGGGGGATACTATGGCTACACCTTC. This encodes CASTSQIQGGYYGYTF.

The chain carries TRBV6-1 and TRBJ2-1; D possibly corresponds to TRBD1 (5 bases). CDR1 is MNHNS, CDR2 SASEGT, per germline. V shed 6 bases and J shed 4 bases, with 16 bases lying between them. There are 15 residues in the CDR3. The CDR3 DNA reads TGTGCCAGCAGCCCAAATGCCCAGGGATACAATGAGCAGTTCTTC. Translated: CASSPNAQGYNEQFF.

V and J are TRBV27 and TRBJ2-7, with 13 bases aligning to TRBD2. V lost 3 bases to trimming and J lost 3 bases; unmatched junction nucleotides: 2. Germline loops: CDR1 MNHEY, CDR2 SMNVEV (reference sequence). This CDR3 comprises 15 residues. CDR3 sequence: CASSFRLAGGYEQYF. The CDR3 DNA follows: TGTGCCAGCAGTTTCCGACTAGCGGGAGGCTACGAGCAGTACTTC.

The chain joins TRBV9 to TRBJ1-1, with D tentatively TRBD1 (5 bases). From germline, CDR1 is SGDLS and CDR2 YYNGEE. The CDR3 covers 15 residues. V lost 4 bases to trimming and J lost 4 bases, with 17 bases between them. The CDR3 is CASSSRTGDGTEAFF. The CDR3, as DNA: TGTGCCAGCAGCTCCCGAACGGGGGACGGCACTGAAGCTTTCTTT.

This sequence joins TRBV7-3 and TRBJ1-5; D perhaps matches TRBD1 (6 bases). The CDR3 extends over 13 amino acids. Trimming left V 2 bases short and J 7 bases short, with 9 bases between. Germline V gives CDR1 SGHTA, CDR2 FQGTGA. CDR3 sequence: CASSLSQGQPQHF. For the CDR3, the DNA is TGTGCCAGCAGCTTATCCCAGGGGCAGCCCCAGCATTTT.

The rearrangement joins TRBV30 to TRBJ1-2, with TRBD1 matching over 7 bases. The V and J ends lost 1 base and 5 bases, in that order; junction bases with no gene match: 1. From germline, CDR1 is GTSNPN and CDR2 SVGIG (reference sequence). The CDR3 runs 12 residues. CDR3 amino acids: CAWSAQGYGYTF. CDR3 in DNA: TGTGCCTGGAGTGCACAGGGGTATGGCTACACCTTC.

J is TRBJ2-1 and V is TRBV4-1; D is possibly TRBD1 (6 bases). Per the germline V gene, CDR1 is MGHRA and CDR2 is YSYEKL. The CDR3 runs to 15 residues. V gave up 3 bases and J gave up 0 bases, with 9 bases separating them. DNA of the CDR3: TGCGCCAGCAGCCACCAGGGGAGCTCCTACAATGAGCAGTTCTTC. Translating it yields CASSHQGSSYNEQFF.

The CDR3 loop is CASTSTNLRQGASSYNEQFF. The CDR3 DNA reads as TGCGCCAGCACCTCCACCAACCTACGACAGGGGGCTAGCTCCTACAATGAGCAGTTCTTC. The chain recombines TRBV5-1 with TRBJ2-1; 10 bases fit TRBD1. V was clipped by 6 bases and J by 0 bases; unmatched bases: 18. This CDR3 has 20 residues. CDR1 is SGHRS and CDR2 is YFSETQ in the germline V gene.

The chain employs TRBV5-6 and TRBJ1-2; 8 bases are shared with TRBD1. This CDR3 is built from 13 residues. Germline CDR1 is SGHDT and CDR2 is YYEEEE. The junction had 8 bases not matched to a gene; V was cut back by 5 bases and J by 8 bases. Here the CDR3 DNA reads TGTGCCAGCAGTTCACCGGACAGGGAAGGCTACACCTTC. It codes for CASSSPDREGYTF.

This clone was observed once. This chain uses TRBV19 with TRBJ1-1; a possible D gene is TRBD1 (5 bases). Looked up from germline, CDR1 is LNHDA and CDR2 is SQIVND (reference sequence). The CDR3 has 13 residues. V was trimmed by 7 bases and J by 5 bases, leaving 14 bases between them. As DNA, the CDR3 is TGTGCCAGTACCCGATGGGGGGGAACTGAAGCTTTCTTT. Amino acids: CASTRWGGTEAFF.

This rearrangement joins TRBV7-9 to TRBJ2-3, with D unresolved. The CDR3 is made up of 14 amino acids. V gave up 1 base and J gave up 3 bases, with 8 bases separating them. Germline V gives CDR1 SEHNR, CDR2 FQNEAQ (reference sequence). The CDR3 coding sequence is TGTGCCAGCAGCTTAGAAGCCGTTACAGATACGCAGTATTTT. Protein: CASSLEAVTDTQYF.

CDR3 bases: TGTGCCAGCAGCCAAGCCGGGACACTAAAGCCTGAAAAACTGTTTTTT. Translation gives CASSQAGTLKPEKLFF. The chain joins TRBV14 to TRBJ1-4, with D perhaps TRBD1 (6 bases). Trimming left V 1 base short and J 7 bases short, with 16 bases between. Germline-derived CDR1 and CDR2 are SGHDN and FVKESK. The CDR3 totals 16 residues.

The chain links TRBV5-6 to TRBJ1-2; 7 bases align to TRBD1. The CDR3 has 12 amino acids. J gave up 8 bases and V 2 bases, and 3 bases lay outside the gene matches. Germline CDR1 reads SGHDT; CDR2 reads YYEEEE. CDR3 loop: CASSLPGQGYTF. The CDR3 region has the DNA TGTGCCAGCAGCTTACCGGGACAGGGCTACACCTTC.

The chain links TRBV18 to TRBJ1-6, with D tentatively TRBD1 (6 bases). This CDR3 is 15 amino acids long. The V end was cut by 0 bases, the J end by 6 bases, with 9 bases between. Germline loops: CDR1 KGHSH, CDR2 LQKENI. The CDR3 DNA sequence: TGTGCCAGCTCACCACCGGGACAAGCTAATTCACCCCTCCACTTT. Residues: CASSPPGQANSPLHF.

This clone was detected only once. The chain carries TRBV2 and TRBJ2-5, with a possible D match to TRBD2 (6 bases). The CDR3 contains 14 residues. Per the germline V gene, CDR1 is SNHLY and CDR2 is FYNNEI. Trimming took off 4 bases at V and 2 bases at J, with 11 bases between the two ends. CDR3: CASSGREWQETQYF. The DNA of the CDR3 is TGTGCCAGCAGTGGGAGGGAGTGGCAAGAGACCCAGTACTTC.

The chain recombines TRBV10-3 with TRBJ2-1, with 7 bases lining up with TRBD1. V dropped 10 bases and J dropped 6; count of bases not matched to a gene: 15. Looked up from germline, CDR1 is ENHRY and CDR2 is SYGVKD. There are 15 residues in the CDR3. Here the CDR3 DNA reads TGTGCCAACCAAGCCGACAGGGCTTCTTTCAATGAGCAGTTCTTC. Protein sequence: CANQADRASFNEQFF.

The genes are TRBV25-1 and TRBJ2-7, with 10 bases matching TRBD2. V shed 4 bases and J 3 bases; nucleotides not matched to a gene: 3. The CDR3 is 14 residues long. Germline CDR1 and CDR2: MGHDK and SYGVNS. As DNA, the CDR3 is TGTGCCAGCAGTGCTAGCGGGGGAGTCTACGAGCAGTACTTC. It translates to CASSASGGVYEQYF.

The CDR3 bases are TGTGCCAGCAGCGTAACCGGGACAGGGAGCGGAGGCTACACCTTC. Translated: CASSVTGTGSGGYTF. V gene TRBV9 combines with J gene TRBJ1-2; 9 bases agree with TRBD1. Germline V gene data show CDR1 as SGDLS and CDR2 as YYNGEE. This CDR3 spans 15 amino acids. The J segment lost 8 bases and the V segment lost 1 base, leaving 9 bases of the junction unmatched.

V gene TRBV30 combines with J gene TRBJ2-1, with 13 bases matching TRBD2. With 2 bases clipped from V and 7 bases from J, the junction kept 5 bases outside the gene matches. Germline-derived CDR1 and CDR2 are GTSNPN and SVGIG (reference sequence). The CDR3 is 15 residues long. The CDR3 DNA sequence: TGTGCCTGGAGTCGGGGACTAGCGGGGATGAATGAGCAGTTCTTC. Its translation is CAWSRGLAGMNEQFF.

The chain links TRBV7-9 to TRBJ2-1; TRBD2 aligns across 13 bases. CDR1 is SEHNR, CDR2 FQNEAQ, per germline (reference sequence). There are 16 residues in the CDR3. Germline trimming cut 5 bases from V and 8 bases from J; bases unmatched to any gene: 9. DNA for the CDR3: TGTGCCAGCAGCCACTCGGGACTAGCGGGATGGGATGAGCAGTTCTTC. This sequence encodes CASSHSGLAGWDEQFF.

This rearrangement joins TRBV2 to TRBJ1-2, with no clear D. CDR3 length: 14 amino acids. Germline CDR1 and CDR2: SNHLY and FYNNEI. Trimming pared 2 bases from V and 6 bases from J, leaving 13 bases between. This CDR3 is CASSELADYHGYTF. In nucleotides, the CDR3 is TGTGCCAGCAGTGAATTGGCGGATTATCATGGCTACACCTTC.

V is TRBV30 and J is TRBJ2-7; 7 bases map to TRBD1. The CDR3 runs to 13 residues. Germline loops: CDR1 GTSNPN, CDR2 SVGIG (reference sequence). The junction had 8 bases not matched to a gene; V was cut back by 7 bases and J by 2 bases. The CDR3: CASTTGPAYEQYF. The CDR3 DNA reads as TGTGCCTCTACGACAGGGCCTGCCTACGAGCAGTACTTC.

The count of this clone is one. The chain couples TRBV9 to TRBJ2-3; 10 nucleotides agree with TRBD2. With V trimmed by 0 bases and J by 1 base, 14 bases remained unmatched. Germline V CDR1 and CDR2: SGDLS, YYNGEE. The CDR3 covers 20 residues. CDR3 bases: TGTGCCAGCAGCGTAGAGGGGCTAGCGGGAGCCGGGGGGCGCACAGATACGCAGTATTTT. Translating it yields CASSVEGLAGAGGRTDTQYF.

The sample holds one count of this clone. V usage is TRBV28 and J usage is TRBJ2-1, with 7 bases aligning to TRBD2. J lost 7 bases, V lost 5 bases, and 2 bases had no gene match. This CDR3 spans 12 amino acids. Germline CDR1 MDHEN, CDR2 SYDVKM. CDR3: CASSRLANEQFF. The CDR3 region has the DNA TGTGCCAGCAGTAGACTAGCTAATGAGCAGTTCTTC.

In this sample, this clone turned up once. The rearrangement uses TRBV6-6 and TRBJ2-3, with D perhaps TRBD1 (6 bases). In germline, CDR1 is MNHNY, CDR2 SVGAGI (reference sequence). This CDR3 has 16 residues. V lost 7 bases, J lost 0 bases, and 17 bases lay in between. CDR3 sequence reads: CASTSGQLRSTDTQYF. The CDR3 bases are TGTGCCAGCACCTCAGGACAGTTGCGTAGCACAGATACGCAGTATTTT.

The chain recombines TRBV19 with TRBJ1-5, with D tentatively TRBD1 (6 bases). The germline V gene encodes CDR1 LNHDA and CDR2 SQIVND (reference sequence). The CDR3 is 12 amino acids. Trimming shortened V by 7 bases and J by 2 bases, and 6 bases separated the two germline ends. The chain's CDR3 is CASTGGNQPQHF. CDR3 sequence (DNA): TGTGCCAGTACAGGGGGCAATCAGCCCCAGCATTTT.